This T cell receptor (beta chain) appears in the sequencing data of a study of T cell changes during pregnancy in multiple sclerosis. Profiled with immunoSEQ multiplex PCR; TCRdb holds only in-frame clones, not every one. The sample carries 45,000 to 60,000 clones, roughly 89% recorded once. The CDR3 loop spans 14 amino acids. With 7 bases clipped from V and 3 bases from J, the junction kept 9 bases outside the gene matches. The germline V gene has CDR1 MDHEN and CDR2 SYDVKM. The specimen was peripheral blood, collected in the first trimester of pregnancy. The source of this sequence is a female donor with multiple sclerosis, enrolled in a pregnancy study. The rearrangement uses TRBV28 and TRBJ2-7, with 7 bases aligning to TRBD1. The CDR3: CASNKGGQFYEQYF. The DNA of the CDR3 is TGTGCCAGCAACAAAGGGGGACAGTTCTACGAGCAGTACTTC. The complete variable domain, with remaining parts taken from reference TRBV28 and TRBJ2-7, reads DVKVTQSSRYLVKRTGEKVFLECVQDMDHENMFWYRQDPGLGLRLIYFSYDVKMKEKGDIPEGYSVSREKKERFSLILESASTNQTSMYLCASNKGGQFYEQYFGPGTRLTVT.